Below, 25 T cell receptor beta chains from the same sample are listed, as sequenced in a study of cytomegalovirus exposure and HLA in healthy donors. A multiplex PCR was run with 60 Vbeta primers and 13 Jbeta primers. The assay was immunoSEQ multiplex PCR, and TCRdb's table has in-frame clones only and misses some. The sample consists of fewer than 150,000 clones, around 77% of them appearing once. Material: PBMCs. The origin of the receptors is a woman aged 45 to 65 in good health and CMV-seronegative.

The chain has TRBV2 and TRBJ2-3; 8 bases align to TRBD2. Looked up from germline, CDR1 is SNHLY and CDR2 is FYNNEI. This CDR3 is built from 15 residues. V was pared by 5 bases and J by 2 bases, with 6 bases of the junction left unmatched. In nucleotides, the CDR3 is TGTGCCAGCAGTATTCGCGGGGGGACCACAGATACGCAGTATTTT. This encodes CASSIRGGTTDTQYF.

DNA of the CDR3: TGCGCCAGCAGCTTGAGGGAGCTGTCTGGAAACACCATATATTTT. Translating it yields CASSLRELSGNTIYF. The gene calls are TRBV5-1 and TRBJ1-3; D gene uncertain. The ends were cut back, 1 base at V and 1 base at J, with 9 bases in the middle. There are 15 residues in the CDR3. Germline V gene lookup returns CDR1 SGHRS and CDR2 YFSETQ.

This chain joins TRBV5-1 and TRBJ1-5; D might be TRBD1 (6 bases). The CDR3 sequence is 14 residues long. The V gene's germline CDR1 is SGHRS and CDR2 YFSETQ. V was pared by 4 bases and J by 3 bases, with 11 bases between. Here the CDR3 reads CASSEQGLNQPQHF. The CDR3 DNA reads TGCGCCAGCAGCGAACAGGGCCTCAATCAGCCCCAGCATTTT.

The gene calls are TRBV5-1 and TRBJ1-3, with a weak D call TRBD1 (6 bases). From germline, CDR1 is SGHRS and CDR2 YFSETQ. The ends were cut back, 3 bases at V and 4 bases at J, with 17 bases in the middle. The CDR3 covers 16 residues. CDR3 coding DNA: TGCGCCAGCAGCTGGACAGCCCTTTCGGGGGGAAACACCATATATTTT. Its protein is CASSWTALSGGNTIYF.

The chain employs TRBV2 and TRBJ2-7, with 8 bases fitting TRBD1. The V segment lost 3 bases and the J segment 0 bases; nucleotides outside the gene matches: 4. The CDR3 is made up of 15 amino acids. In germline, CDR1 is SNHLY, CDR2 FYNNEI. The DNA for the CDR3 is TGTGCCAGCAGTGATCAGGGGGCGAGCTCCTACGAGCAGTACTTC. It translates to CASSDQGASSYEQYF.

The J gene is TRBJ2-7, the V gene TRBV4-3; 7 bases are shared with TRBD2. The germline gives CDR1 LGHNA, CDR2 YSLEER. CDR3 length: 15 residues. Trimming cost V 1 base and J 4 bases; bases outside gene matches: 7. The chain's CDR3 is CASSQVGGEGYEQYF. Written as DNA, the CDR3 is TGCGCCAGCAGCCAAGTGGGAGGGGAAGGTTACGAGCAGTACTTC.

Here the CDR3 DNA reads TGTGCCAGCAGGTATGGGGGACACCGCACAGATACGCAGTATTTT. Its protein product is CASRYGGHRTDTQYF. The J gene is TRBJ2-3, the V gene TRBV11-2, with D possibly TRBD1 on 6 matching bases. Germline-derived CDR1 and CDR2 are SGHAT and FQNNGV. CDR3 length equals 15 residues. Trimming stripped 6 bases from V and 1 base from J, with 14 bases between.

This clone was counted a few times. V gene TRBV12-5 combines with J gene TRBJ2-2; 9 bases are a match to TRBD1. Germline V gene sequence: CDR1 LGHNT, CDR2 FRNRAP. This CDR3 is built from 14 residues. V gave up 6 bases and J gave up 7 bases; unmatched junction bases: 6. CDR3 amino acids: CASGTGTGNGELFF. As DNA, the CDR3 is TGTGCTAGTGGCACCGGGACAGGGAACGGGGAGCTGTTTTTT.

The CDR3 region has the DNA TGTGCCAGTAGTATAACAGGGGAATGGGGCTACACCTTC. This translates into CASSITGEWGYTF. J is TRBJ1-2 and V is TRBV19; TRBD1 matches 7 bases. V lost 2 bases to trimming and J lost 8 bases; unmatched junction nucleotides: 5. Germline loops: CDR1 LNHDA, CDR2 SQIVND (reference sequence). The CDR3 has 13 amino acids.

CDR3 protein: CASSLQGAGGANVLTF. As DNA, the CDR3 is TGTGCCAGCAGCTTACAGGGGGCAGGTGGGGCCAACGTCCTGACTTTC. This rearrangement joins TRBV2 to TRBJ2-6; the match to TRBD1 covers 9 bases. Germline V gene data show CDR1 as SNHLY and CDR2 as FYNNEI. V shed 6 bases and J 3 bases; nucleotides not matched to a gene: 6. The CDR3 runs 16 residues.

This sequence joins TRBV5-6 and TRBJ2-7; TRBD1 is a possible D gene (7 bases). Germline V gives CDR1 SGHDT, CDR2 YYEEEE. The V gene lost 0 bases and the J gene lost 4 bases, with 11 bases spanning the gap. This CDR3 is 14 amino acids long. CDR3 nucleotides: TGTGCCAGCAGCTTGGCGGGGGACAGATACGAGCAGTACTTC. Amino acid sequence: CASSLAGDRYEQYF.

The chain uses TRBV6-1 and TRBJ1-1; TRBD1 matches 7 bases. CDR3 length equals 15 residues. Trimming at V came to 5 bases and at J to 3 bases, leaving 9 bases not matched to a gene. Germline V gene lookup returns CDR1 MNHNS and CDR2 SASEGT. CDR3 DNA: TGTGCCAGCAGTTTGACAGGGATGGATGACACTGAAGCTTTCTTT. It encodes CASSLTGMDDTEAFF.

V gene TRBV15 combines with J gene TRBJ1-1; D might be TRBD1 (5 bases). CDR1 and CDR2 (germline): LNHNV, YYDKDF (reference sequence). With 5 bases removed from V and 5 bases from J, the gap between germline ends came to 15 bases. This CDR3 is 14 amino acids long. CDR3 sequence: CATSLVSGGTEAFF. In DNA form, the CDR3 reads TGTGCCACCAGCCTAGTCAGCGGGGGAACTGAAGCTTTCTTT.

This chain joins TRBV6-5 and TRBJ2-3, with 9 bases lining up with TRBD2. The CDR3 has 14 residues. With V trimmed by 5 bases and J by 3 bases, 3 bases remained unmatched. Germline V lookup: CDR1 MNHEY, CDR2 SVGAGI. CDR3 nucleotides: TGTGCCAGCAGTCTAGCGGGGTTGACAGATACGCAGTATTTT. This gives the protein CASSLAGLTDTQYF.

This clone was detected only a few times. The rearrangement links TRBV2 to TRBJ2-5; 9 positions agree with TRBD2. Germline lookup yields CDR1 SNHLY and CDR2 FYNNEI. The CDR3 length is 17 residues. V dropped 0 bases and J dropped 6; count of bases not matched to a gene: 11. Here the CDR3 reads CASSEALQSSGGQTQYF. For the CDR3, the DNA is TGTGCCAGCAGTGAAGCGCTTCAGAGTAGCGGGGGTCAGACCCAGTACTTC.

The V and J genes are TRBV5-1 and TRBJ1-1; the D gene is possibly TRBD1 (6 bases). This CDR3 contains 14 residues. V was trimmed by 4 bases and J by 5 bases, leaving 15 bases between them. Germline V gene sequence: CDR1 SGHRS, CDR2 YFSETQ. The chain's CDR3 is CASSNTGPGTEAFF. CDR3 DNA: TGCGCCAGCAGCAATACAGGGCCGGGGACTGAAGCTTTCTTT.

This chain joins TRBV6-1 and TRBJ1-5; TRBD1 is a possible D gene (5 bases). From germline, CDR1 is MNHNS and CDR2 SASEGT. The CDR3 runs 15 residues. Trimming shortened V by 10 bases and J by 2 bases, and 18 bases separated the two germline ends. CDR3 protein: CANEIRDPGNQPQHF. In DNA, the CDR3 is TGTGCCAACGAGATCAGGGATCCCGGCAATCAGCCCCAGCATTTT.

The chain has TRBV11-2 and TRBJ1-4; D is possibly TRBD1 (5 bases). The CDR3 length is 16 residues. V shed 1 base and J shed 7 bases, with 16 bases lying between them. CDR1 and CDR2 (germline): SGHAT, FQNNGV. CDR3 amino acids: CASSLVLGLMSEKLFF. The DNA of the CDR3 is TGTGCCAGCAGCTTAGTATTGGGGCTTATGAGTGAAAAACTGTTTTTT.

The chain carries TRBV27 and TRBJ2-4; D is possibly TRBD1 (5 bases). Trimming left V 5 bases short and J 4 bases short, with 9 bases between. The CDR3 is 13 residues long. CDR1 and CDR2 from the germline V gene are MNHEY and SMNVEV (reference sequence). CDR3 region: CASSPRQKNIQYF. The CDR3, as DNA: TGTGCCAGCAGTCCCCGACAGAAAAACATTCAGTACTTC.

This clone was detected only once. The V gene is TRBV2, the J gene TRBJ1-1; 7 positions agree with TRBD1. Germline V gives CDR1 SNHLY, CDR2 FYNNEI. V shed 6 bases and J 4 bases; nucleotides not matched to a gene: 8. The CDR3 spans 14 residues. The CDR3 here is CASSTTGRVTEAFF. The CDR3 nucleotides read TGTGCCAGCAGCACGACAGGGCGGGTCACTGAAGCTTTCTTT.

This clone ranks as medium-sized (0.01 to 0.1%). The chain is built from TRBV5-6 and TRBJ2-7; D may be TRBD1 (6 bases). The CDR3 covers 14 residues. V shed 4 bases and J shed 4 bases, with 15 bases lying between them. Germline CDR1 reads SGHDT; CDR2 reads YYEEEE. The CDR3 sequence: CASSPEAGEYEQYF. The CDR3 nucleotides read TGTGCCAGCAGCCCGGAGGCAGGGGAGTACGAGCAGTACTTC.

This clone was counted only a few times. The gene calls are TRBV4-1 and TRBJ2-7; TRBD1 aligns across 8 bases. CDR1 is MGHRA and CDR2 is YSYEKL in the germline V gene. CDR3 length: 15 amino acids. V shed 1 base, J shed 7 bases, and the junction held 9 bases outside the gene matches. The CDR3 sequence is CASSQGVTGVREQYF. CDR3 in DNA: TGCGCCAGCAGCCAAGGAGTGACAGGGGTGAGGGAGCAGTACTTC.

This chain connects TRBV19 to TRBJ1-2; no clear D gene. Germline lookup yields CDR1 LNHDA and CDR2 SQIVND (reference sequence). V lost 11 bases, J lost 0 bases, and 13 bases lay in between. The CDR3 length is 13 residues. The CDR3 DNA is TGTGCCGTTTTGGGGAGAGCTAACTATGGCTACACCTTC. Its protein product is CAVLGRANYGYTF.

The J gene is TRBJ1-3, the V gene TRBV9, with D hard to call. V was clipped by 4 bases and J by 2 bases, with 10 bases between them. CDR1 is SGDLS and CDR2 is YYNGEE in the germline V gene. This CDR3 has 14 residues. The CDR3 nucleotides read TGTGCCAGCAGCCCCCCATCGGCTGGAAACACCATATATTTT. Encoded protein: CASSPPSAGNTIYF.

The V call is TRBV28, the J call TRBJ1-3; a possible D gene is TRBD1 (5 bases). The germline V gene has CDR1 MDHEN and CDR2 SYDVKM. Trimming took 3 bases from V and 0 from J, leaving 9 bases between them. CDR3 length: 15 amino acids. The CDR3 loop reads CASSLGGDSGNTIYF. The CDR3 bases are TGTGCCAGCAGTTTGGGGGGGGACTCTGGAAACACCATATATTTT.